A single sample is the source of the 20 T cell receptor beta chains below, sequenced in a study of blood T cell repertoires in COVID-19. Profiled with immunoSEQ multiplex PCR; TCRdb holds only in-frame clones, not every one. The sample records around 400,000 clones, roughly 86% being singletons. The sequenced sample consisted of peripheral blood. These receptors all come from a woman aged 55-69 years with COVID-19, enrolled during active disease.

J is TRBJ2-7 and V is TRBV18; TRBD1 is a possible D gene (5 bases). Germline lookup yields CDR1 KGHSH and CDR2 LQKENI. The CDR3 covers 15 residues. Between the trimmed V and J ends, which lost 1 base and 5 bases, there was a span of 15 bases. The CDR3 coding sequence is TGTGCCAGCTCACCACAGGTAGGGGCGAGAAACGAGCAGTACTTC. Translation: CASSPQVGARNEQYF.

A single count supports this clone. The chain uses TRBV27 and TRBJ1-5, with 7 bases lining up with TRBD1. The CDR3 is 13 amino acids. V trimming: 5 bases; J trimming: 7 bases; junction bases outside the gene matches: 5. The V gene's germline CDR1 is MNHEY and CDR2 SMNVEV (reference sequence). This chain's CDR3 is CASSGSRGQPQHF. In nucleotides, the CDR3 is TGTGCCAGCAGTGGGTCCAGGGGGCAGCCCCAGCATTTT.

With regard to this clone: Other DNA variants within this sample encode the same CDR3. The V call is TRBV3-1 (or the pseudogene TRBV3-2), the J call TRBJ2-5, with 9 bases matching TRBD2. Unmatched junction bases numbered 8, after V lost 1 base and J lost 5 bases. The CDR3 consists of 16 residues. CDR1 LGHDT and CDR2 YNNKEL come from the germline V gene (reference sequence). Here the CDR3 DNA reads TGTGCCAGCAGCCAAGGTGGCGGGGGGGCCCTTGAGACCCAGTACTTC. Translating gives CASSQGGGGALETQYF.

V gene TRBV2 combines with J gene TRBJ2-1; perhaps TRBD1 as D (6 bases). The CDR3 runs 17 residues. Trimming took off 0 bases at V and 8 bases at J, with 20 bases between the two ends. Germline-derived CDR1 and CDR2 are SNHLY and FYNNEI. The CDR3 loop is CASSEALQGTLWYEQFF. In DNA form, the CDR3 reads TGTGCCAGCAGTGAAGCGCTTCAGGGGACCCTTTGGTATGAGCAGTTCTTC.

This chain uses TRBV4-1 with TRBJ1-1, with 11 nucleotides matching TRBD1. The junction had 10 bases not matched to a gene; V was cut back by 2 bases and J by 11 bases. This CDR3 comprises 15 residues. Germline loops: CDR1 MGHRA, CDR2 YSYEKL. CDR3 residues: CASSQSGQGAVGAFF. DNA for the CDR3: TGCGCCAGCAGCCAATCCGGACAGGGGGCCGTGGGGGCTTTCTTT.

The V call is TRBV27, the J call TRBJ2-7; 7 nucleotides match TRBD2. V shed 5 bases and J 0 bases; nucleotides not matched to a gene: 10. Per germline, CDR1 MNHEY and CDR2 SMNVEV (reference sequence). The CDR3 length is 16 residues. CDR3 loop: CASSPPGERGSYEQYF. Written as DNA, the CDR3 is TGTGCCAGCAGTCCTCCTGGTGAGCGGGGCTCCTACGAGCAGTACTTC.

The CDR3 bases are TGTGCCAGCAGATGGGACATGAACACCGGGGAGCTGTTTTTT. It yields the protein CASRWDMNTGELFF. The chain uses TRBV5-4 and TRBJ2-2, with D possibly TRBD1 on 6 matching bases. Trimming left V 5 bases short and J 1 base short, with 9 bases between. Germline-derived CDR1 and CDR2 are SGHNT and YYREEE (reference sequence). This CDR3 region has 14 residues.

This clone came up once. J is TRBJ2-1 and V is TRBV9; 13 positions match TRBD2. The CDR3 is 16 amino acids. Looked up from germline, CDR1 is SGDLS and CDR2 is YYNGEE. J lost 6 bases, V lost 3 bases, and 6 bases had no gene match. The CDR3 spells CASSAILAGGRNEQFF. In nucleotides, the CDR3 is TGTGCCAGCAGCGCAATACTAGCGGGGGGGCGCAATGAGCAGTTCTTC.

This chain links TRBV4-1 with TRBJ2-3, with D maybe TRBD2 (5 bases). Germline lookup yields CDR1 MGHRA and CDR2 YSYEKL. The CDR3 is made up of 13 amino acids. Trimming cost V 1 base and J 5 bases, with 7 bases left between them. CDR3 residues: CASSQVRGDTQYF. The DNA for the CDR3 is TGCGCCAGCAGCCAAGTACGGGGAGATACGCAGTATTTT.

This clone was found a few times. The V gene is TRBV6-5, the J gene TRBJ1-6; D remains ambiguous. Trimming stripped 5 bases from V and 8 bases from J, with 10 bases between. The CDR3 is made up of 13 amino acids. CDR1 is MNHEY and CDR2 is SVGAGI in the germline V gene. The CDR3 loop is CASSQLAYSPLHF. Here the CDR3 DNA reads TGTGCCAGCAGTCAACTCGCGTATTCACCCCTCCACTTT.

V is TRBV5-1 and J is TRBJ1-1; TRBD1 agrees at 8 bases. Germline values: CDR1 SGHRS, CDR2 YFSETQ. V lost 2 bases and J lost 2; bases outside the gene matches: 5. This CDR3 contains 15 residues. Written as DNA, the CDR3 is TGCGCCAGCAGCTTTACAGGGGGTGTAAACACTGAAGCTTTCTTT. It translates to CASSFTGGVNTEAFF.

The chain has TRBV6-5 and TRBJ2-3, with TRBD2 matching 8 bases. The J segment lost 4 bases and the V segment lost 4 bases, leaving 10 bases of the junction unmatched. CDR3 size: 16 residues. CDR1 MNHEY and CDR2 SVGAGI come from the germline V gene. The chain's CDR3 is CASSSAKAGGADTQYF. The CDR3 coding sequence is TGTGCCAGCAGTTCAGCGAAGGCGGGGGGAGCAGATACGCAGTATTTT.

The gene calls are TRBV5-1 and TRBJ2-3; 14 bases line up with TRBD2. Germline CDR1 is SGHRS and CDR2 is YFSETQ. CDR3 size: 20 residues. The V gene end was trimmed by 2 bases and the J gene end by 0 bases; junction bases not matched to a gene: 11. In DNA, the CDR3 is TGCGCCAGCAGCTTACGACTAGCGGGGGGGCAGCTCTCTAGCACAGATACGCAGTATTTT. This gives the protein CASSLRLAGGQLSSTDTQYF.

The CDR3 region is CAGRSGAVNTEAFF. The CDR3 DNA reads as TGTGCCGGGCGTAGCGGGGCGGTGAACACTGAAGCTTTCTTT. The chain links TRBV5-4 to TRBJ1-1, with a weak D call TRBD1 (5 bases). Deletions cut 10 bases from V and 0 bases from J, with 16 bases between. CDR3 length: 14 residues. Germline values: CDR1 SGHNT, CDR2 YYREEE (reference sequence).

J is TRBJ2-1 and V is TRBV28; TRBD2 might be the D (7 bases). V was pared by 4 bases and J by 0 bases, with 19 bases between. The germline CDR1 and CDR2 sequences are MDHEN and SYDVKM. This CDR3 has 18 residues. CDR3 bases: TGTGCCAGCAGTTGGGGCGGGGGCCAGCCCAACTCCTACAATGAGCAGTTCTTC. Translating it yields CASSWGGGQPNSYNEQFF.

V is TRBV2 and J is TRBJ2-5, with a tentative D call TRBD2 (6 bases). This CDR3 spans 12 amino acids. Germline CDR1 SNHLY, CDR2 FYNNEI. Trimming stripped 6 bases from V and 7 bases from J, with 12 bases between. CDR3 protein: CASRRDGGTQYF. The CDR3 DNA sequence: TGTGCCAGCAGGAGGGACGGGGGGACCCAGTACTTC.

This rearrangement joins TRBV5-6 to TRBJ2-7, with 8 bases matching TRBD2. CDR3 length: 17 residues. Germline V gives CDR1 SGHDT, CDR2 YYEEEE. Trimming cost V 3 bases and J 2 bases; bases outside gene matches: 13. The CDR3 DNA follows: TGTGCCAGCAGCTCAAAAACCATAGCGGGGCGAACCTACGAGCAGTACTTC. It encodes CASSSKTIAGRTYEQYF.

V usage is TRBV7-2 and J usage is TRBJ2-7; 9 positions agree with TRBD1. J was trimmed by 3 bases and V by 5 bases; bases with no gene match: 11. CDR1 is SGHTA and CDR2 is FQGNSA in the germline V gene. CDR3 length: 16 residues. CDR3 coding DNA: TGTGCCAGCAGCCCTGCCGGGACAGGGCTGATCTACGAGCAGTACTTC. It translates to CASSPAGTGLIYEQYF.

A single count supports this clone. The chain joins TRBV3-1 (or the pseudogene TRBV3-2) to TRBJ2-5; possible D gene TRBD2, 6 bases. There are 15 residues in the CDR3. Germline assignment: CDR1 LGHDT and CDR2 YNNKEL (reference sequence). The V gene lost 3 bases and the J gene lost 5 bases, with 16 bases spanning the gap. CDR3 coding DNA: TGTGCCAGCAGCCAGGGATCGGTGGGGAGGGAGACCCAGTACTTC. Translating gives CASSQGSVGRETQYF.

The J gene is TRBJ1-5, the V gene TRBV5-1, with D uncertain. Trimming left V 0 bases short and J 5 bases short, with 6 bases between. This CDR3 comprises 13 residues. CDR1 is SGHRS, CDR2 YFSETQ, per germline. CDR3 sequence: CASSLARDQPQHF. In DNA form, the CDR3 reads TGCGCCAGCAGCTTGGCGAGGGATCAGCCCCAGCATTTT.